This T cell receptor (beta chain) was recovered during a study of OX40 agonist ivuxolimab in advanced cancers. About the full investigation: The costimulatory receptor OX40 (CD134) was targeted by ivuxolimab, a fully human IgG2 agonistic monoclonal antibody. Intravenous ivuxolimab was administered to patients every 2 weeks at six dose levels: 0.01, 0.1, 0.3, 1.5, 3 and 10 mg/kg. Among the approximately 54 dose-escalation patients, about 20 had hepatocellular carcinoma, roughly 15 melanoma, 9 renal cell carcinoma and 9 head and neck cancer. A male proportion of roughly 80% and a mean age of 60 years, ranging from 23 to 79, were recorded for the dose-escalation cohort. Patients were allowed to have had prior anti-PD-1, anti-PD-L1 or anti-CTLA-4 therapy, and roughly 40% of the dose-escalation patients had previously received checkpoint inhibitors. Partial responses occurred in three dose-escalation patients, of whom one had hepatocellular carcinoma and two had cutaneous melanoma. The point of sequencing TCRbeta in the periphery was to test whether ivuxolimab changed TCR sequence diversity and drove clonal T-cell expansion. The paper covers the monotherapy dose-escalation part of the phase I ivuxolimab trial, which included N of about 56 patients.

Study-level results and caveats: The antigen specificity of the peripheral T cells that underwent clonal expansion was not determined. At doses of 0.1 to 3.0 mg/kg, clonal expansion of both CD4+ and CD8+ blood T cells was observed from baseline to week 6. Low levels of normalized T-cell clonal expansion were also seen in some patients who did not respond. After ivuxolimab, more expanded clones were found on average in CD8+ T cells than in CD4+ T cells. In the 0.1-3.0 mg/kg groups, partial responders had among the lowest normalized peripheral clonal expansion, particularly in CD8+ T cells.

For sequencing of the TCRbeta CDR3 region, genomic DNA was extracted from the sorted cells. The immunoSEQ Assay was used to sequence the TCRbeta CDR3 regions. Not all clones reach the TCRdb copy of this immuneACCESS table, which keeps in-frame sequences only. Checked studies attribute under half of the gap to unresolved V genes and leave the rest unexplained. Present in this sample are about 31,000 clones, over 80% of which were seen just once. Roughly 21% of the sample goes to the ten largest clones. Patients with autoimmune disease history or receiving systemic immunosuppression were excluded from the trial. Peripheral blood for TCR sequencing was collected from all dose cohorts at baseline, on cycle 4 day 1, and on cycle 7 day 1. Samples came from an open-label, multicenter, first-in-human phase I dose-escalation trial of ivuxolimab. Adults with locally advanced or metastatic head and neck squamous cell, hepatocellular, melanoma or renal cell carcinoma were enrolled in the trial. Before TCR sequencing, CD4+ T cells and CD8+ T cells were sorted from peripheral blood as separate populations.

A note on this clone: Its binding antigen is unknown. Nothing much larger sits one base from this clone, and base qualities are not available.

Spanning cysteine to phenylalanine, the CDR3 consists of 13 amino acids. Kept here is only the CDR3 DNA, which spans 39 bases and is read in frame from base 1. Taken from the germline V gene (reference sequence), the CDR1 and CDR2 loops are LNHNV and YYDKDF. Trimming costs V 0 bases and J 2 bases, and their ends lie 4 bases apart. This chain is built from TRBV15 and TRBJ1-2; a confident D gene designation cannot be given. The receptor was isolated from an adult with an advanced solid tumor such as melanoma, head and neck, liver or kidney cancer. This specimen consisted of CD4+ or CD8+ T cells sorted from blood, obtained in a trial of the OX40 agonist ivuxolimab. For the CDR3, the sequence is CATSRDRNYGYTF. The DNA sequence is given as TGTGCCACCAGCAGAGATAGAAACTATGGCTACACCTTC.